This T cell receptor (beta chain) originates from a study of Tregs in tolerant kidney transplant recipients (dated by TCRdb to between 2019 and 2020). General notes on the study: The transplants used related donors along with nonmyeloablative bone marrow transplantation, and in the human trials mixed chimerism was transient. The study applied TCRbeta sequencing to find donor-specific regulatory T cells before combined kidney and bone marrow transplantation and then followed those same cells after transplant. What the work shows at the level of the full study, not this receptor alone: Donor-specific Treg expansion exceeded global Treg expansion in tolerant patients, suggesting antigen-driven rather than nonspecific expansion. Because the PCR primers were changed over time for some patients, nucleotide-level comparison could not be performed across the samples from those patients. Expanding Tregs with activated donor B cells appeared to identify the most biologically relevant and donor-specific TCRbeta repertoire. Although technical replication error seemed to be minimal, the question of biological reproducibility was not addressed directly. The study was limited by small patient numbers, and the findings need validation in larger populations and under other immunosuppression protocols.

The intended sense of this specimen's time point label: blood sample drawn before combined kidney and bone marrow transplant. Thawed PBMCs were FACS-sorted into unstimulated Tregs (CD4+CD25+CD127-), CD4+ non-Tregs (CD4+CD25-), CD4 cells and CD8 cells. 4 combined kidney and bone marrow transplant recipients from the ITN036ST trial were included as patients, and samples were available only from these trial subjects. Healthy control blood was separated into PBMCs by Ficoll density gradient and cryopreserved, and patient PBMCs were collected both before and after transplant. For TCRbeta CDR3 sequencing, genomic DNA was extracted from sorted cells using the QIAGEN DNeasy Blood and Tissue Kit. High-throughput TCRbeta CDR3 sequencing, which included PCR amplification with bias correction and internal controls, was done commercially through immunoSEQ. From the authors' description of their analysis: Unique productive TCRbeta sequences were defined by CDR3 nucleotide sequence where primers matched, otherwise by CDR3 amino acid sequence with Vbeta and Jbeta genes. As a correction for sorting error, sequences shared between sorted populations at a frequency ratio of 2:1 or less were discarded, and the remaining shared sequences were assigned to the higher population. A sequence was defined as donor-reactive if the sequence was expanded at least 5-fold in CFSE-low cells compared with unstimulated cells and had a frequency of at least 0.01% in CFSE-low cells. Repertoire divergence was quantified by Jensen-Shannon divergence using the top 100 TCRbeta sequences ranked by frequency. For samples with multiple sequencing runs, sorting error was corrected separately for each run before the runs were pooled. TCRdb holds this immuneACCESS table with in-frame rearrangements only. Some clones are missing; in checked studies, unresolved V genes explain under half, and the rest has no known cause. That table is the source of V, J and clone size, and D and trimming were worked out from the DNA. In all, the sample holds over 60,000 clones, and less than 90% of those were seen once. The ten largest clonotypes hold approximately 0.4% of the sample.

A word on this clone: The target of this receptor is not known. Base qualities are not provided; no much larger clone lies one nucleotide away.

Measured from the cysteine to the phenylalanine, the CDR3 is 15 residues long. Of all the DNA, just the CDR3 is kept, 45 bases in frame from base 1. Trimming accounts for 5 bases at V and 0 bases at J, while the number of junction bases matched to no gene is 3. Taken from the germline V gene, the CDR1 and CDR2 loops are SGHTA and FQGNSA. The rearranged segments are TRBV7-2 and TRBJ2-2; 7 central nucleotides agree with TRBD1. The TCR sequence derives from a human donor who received a combined kidney and bone marrow transplant. Sequencing was performed on CD4+ T cells from blood, taken before the transplant. For the CDR3, the sequence is CASSATGSNTGELFF. In nucleotides, the sequence is TGTGCCAGCAGCGCGACAGGGTCGAACACCGGGGAGCTGTTTTTT.